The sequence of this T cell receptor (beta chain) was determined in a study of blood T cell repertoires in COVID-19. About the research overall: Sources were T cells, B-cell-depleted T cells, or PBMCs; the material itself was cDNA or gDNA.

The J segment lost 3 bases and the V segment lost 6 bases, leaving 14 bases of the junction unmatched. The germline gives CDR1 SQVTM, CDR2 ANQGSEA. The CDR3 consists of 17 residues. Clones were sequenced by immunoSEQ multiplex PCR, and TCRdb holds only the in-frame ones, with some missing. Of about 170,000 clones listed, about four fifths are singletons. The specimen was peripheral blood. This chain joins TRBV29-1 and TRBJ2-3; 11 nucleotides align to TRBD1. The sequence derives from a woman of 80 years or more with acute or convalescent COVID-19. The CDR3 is CSVPGGTGGFGTDTQYF. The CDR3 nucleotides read TGCAGCGTCCCGGGGGGGACAGGGGGATTCGGGACAGATACGCAGTATTTT.